The next 27 T cell receptor beta chains were all read from a single sample in a study of CD8+ T cells in alopecia areata. Sequencing templates came from extracted RNA that was reverse transcribed into cDNA. Clones were sequenced by immunoSEQ multiplex PCR, and TCRdb holds only the in-frame ones, with some missing. The table has over 100,000 clones, 49% seen once. Sequencing was performed on CD8+ T cells sorted from blood, taken at week 0. These receptors were taken from a human donor with alopecia areata.

The V gene is TRBV27, the J gene TRBJ2-1; 12 bases are shared with TRBD1. The ends lost 8 bases at V and 7 bases at J; junction bases unmatched: 9. The CDR3 covers 15 residues. From germline, CDR1 is MNHEY and CDR2 SMNVEV (reference sequence). CDR3 loop: CASGWGQGARNEQFF. CDR3 DNA: TGTGCCAGCGGATGGGGACAGGGGGCGCGGAATGAGCAGTTCTTC.

V is TRBV30 and J is TRBJ1-3, with 10 bases aligning to TRBD1. In germline, CDR1 is GTSNPN, CDR2 SVGIG (reference sequence). CDR3 length: 16 residues. The ends lost 4 bases at V and 0 bases at J; junction bases unmatched: 6. The CDR3 nucleotides are TGTGCCTGGACCGGGACAGGGGCTGGCTCTGGAAACACCATATATTTT. It translates to CAWTGTGAGSGNTIYF.

This chain joins TRBV6-5 and TRBJ2-5, with D uncertain. V was pared by 6 bases and J by 2 bases, with 10 bases between. Germline assignment: CDR1 MNHEY and CDR2 SVGAGI. The CDR3 is made up of 13 amino acids. This chain's CDR3 is CASSPGPQETQYF. CDR3 bases: TGTGCCAGCAGCCCCGGGCCACAAGAGACCCAGTACTTC.

The table lists this clone with a count of one. This chain links TRBV2 with TRBJ2-2; D gene ambiguous. Trimming left V 7 bases short and J 8 bases short, with 5 bases between. CDR3 size: 10 residues. Germline assignment: CDR1 SNHLY and CDR2 FYNNEI. CDR3 sequence reads: CASIGGELFF. Written as DNA, the CDR3 is TGTGCCAGCATCGGGGGGGAGCTGTTTTTT.

The chain carries TRBV29-1 and TRBJ1-2, with D possibly TRBD1 on 6 matching bases. The CDR3 is 15 amino acids. V lost 4 bases and J lost 0, with 15 bases in between. The germline V gene encodes CDR1 SQVTM and CDR2 ANQGSEA. CDR3 nucleotide sequence: TGCAGCGTTGTCTTCGGGGGGGCTACTAACTATGGCTACACCTTC. Translating gives CSVVFGGATNYGYTF.

This clone showed up just a few times. This sequence joins TRBV27 and TRBJ2-2, with a tentative D call TRBD1 (6 bases). The CDR3 loop spans 13 amino acids. V was cut by 8 bases and J by 1 base, with 8 bases left in between. Germline V lookup: CDR1 MNHEY, CDR2 SMNVEV (reference sequence). For the CDR3, the DNA is TGTGCCAGCGCACAGGGGAACACCGGGGAGCTGTTTTTT. Residues: CASAQGNTGELFF.

The gene calls are TRBV6-5 and TRBJ2-2; tentative D call: TRBD2 (5 bases). V was pared by 6 bases and J by 4 bases, with 12 bases between. Germline assignment: CDR1 MNHEY and CDR2 SVGAGI. The CDR3 runs 14 residues. Here the CDR3 reads CASSSGLTTGELFF. Written as DNA, the CDR3 is TGTGCCAGCAGCTCGGGATTAACCACCGGGGAGCTGTTTTTT.

This chain uses TRBV2 with TRBJ1-2, with TRBD1 as a possible D gene (5 bases). Germline V lookup: CDR1 SNHLY, CDR2 FYNNEI. The CDR3 runs 13 residues. Trimming left V 4 bases short and J 5 bases short, with 11 bases between. The CDR3 DNA is TGTGCCAGCAGTGCGGACGGGGGGTATGGCTACACCTTC. Its translation: CASSADGGYGYTF.

This clone was counted a single time. The chain links TRBV27 to TRBJ1-2; D remains unclear. Germline CDR1 and CDR2: MNHEY and SMNVEV (reference sequence). This CDR3 comprises 12 residues. V was pared by 5 bases and J by 6 bases, with 10 bases between. The CDR3: CASSKPGDGYTF. The DNA for the CDR3 is TGTGCCAGCAGTAAGCCCGGGGATGGCTACACCTTC.

This clone appeared a few times. This chain links TRBV6-6 with TRBJ2-7; the D call may be TRBD1 or TRBD2 (5 bases each). Trimming stripped 5 bases from V and 2 bases from J, with 16 bases between. This CDR3 is built from 15 residues. Germline V CDR1 and CDR2: MNHNY, SVGAGI (reference sequence). CDR3 protein: CASSEYRDGAYEQYF. Here the CDR3 DNA reads TGTGCCAGCAGTGAGTACCGGGACGGGGCCTACGAGCAGTACTTC.

The chain employs TRBV7-9 and TRBJ2-3; possible D gene TRBD1, 5 bases. CDR3 length equals 15 residues. V lost 5 bases to trimming and J lost 5 bases, with 17 bases between them. CDR1 SEHNR and CDR2 FQNEAQ come from the germline V gene (reference sequence). For the CDR3, the DNA is TGTGCCAGCAGCCCTAGGATGCAAAGGGGAGATACGCAGTATTTT. Its protein product is CASSPRMQRGDTQYF.

This clone has just a few counts. The chain couples TRBV15 to TRBJ2-7; 7 nucleotides line up with TRBD1. This CDR3 has 14 residues. The trim removed 1 base at V and 7 bases at J, leaving 7 bases unmatched. Germline V gene sequence: CDR1 LNHNV, CDR2 YYDKDF (reference sequence). CDR3 nucleotide sequence: TGTGCCACCAGCAGAGCTGAGGGGGCGCGGGAGCAGTACTTC. It yields the protein CATSRAEGAREQYF. Using reference TRBV15 and TRBJ2-7 for the parts outside the CDR3, the full variable domain is DAMVIQNPRYQVTQFGKPVTLSCSQTLNHNVMYWYQQKSSQAPKLLFHYYDKDFNNEADTPDNFQSRRPNTSFCFLDIRSPGLGDTAMYLCATSRAEGAREQYFGPGTRLTVT.

J is TRBJ1-2 and V is TRBV29-1; D is perhaps TRBD1 (6 bases). The CDR3 has 14 residues. CDR1 SQVTM and CDR2 ANQGSEA come from the germline V gene. Trimming stripped 3 bases from V and 5 bases from J, with 16 bases between. The CDR3 loop reads CSVDTGAGAYGYTF. In nucleotides, the CDR3 is TGCAGCGTTGATACCGGGGCGGGGGCATATGGCTACACCTTC.

This clone was observed a single time. The chain carries TRBV4-1 and TRBJ2-2, with 8 bases matching TRBD2. The CDR3 is 19 residues long. V trimming: 2 bases; J trimming: 2 bases; junction bases outside the gene matches: 13. CDR1 is MGHRA and CDR2 is YSYEKL in the germline V gene. DNA for the CDR3: TGCGCCAGCAGCCAACTCCCTCCTGGAGCGGGGGTAAACACCGGGGAGCTGTTTTTT. The encoded protein is CASSQLPPGAGVNTGELFF.

The chain carries TRBV9 and TRBJ2-4; D is tentatively TRBD1 or TRBD2 (5 bases each). Looked up from germline, CDR1 is SGDLS and CDR2 is YYNGEE. The CDR3 runs to 19 residues. V dropped 0 bases and J dropped 0 bases, with 19 bases sitting between them. The CDR3 sequence is CASSVGGDPGELAKNIQYF. CDR3 in DNA: TGTGCCAGCAGCGTAGGTGGGGACCCTGGGGAACTAGCCAAAAACATTCAGTACTTC.

The V call is TRBV6-5, the J call TRBJ2-7, with D perhaps matching TRBD2 (5 bases). The CDR3 extends over 14 amino acids. The germline gives CDR1 MNHEY, CDR2 SVGAGI. The V gene lost 6 bases and the J gene lost 2 bases, with 14 bases spanning the gap. The CDR3 sequence is CASRPATGTYEQYF. The CDR3 DNA reads TGTGCCAGCAGACCAGCGACGGGAACCTACGAGCAGTACTTC.

The chain recombines TRBV4-3 with TRBJ2-1; 13 nucleotides align to TRBD2. The ends lost 0 bases at V and 5 bases at J; junction bases unmatched: 4. Germline CDR1 is LGHNA and CDR2 is YSLEER. CDR3 length equals 17 residues. The CDR3: CASSQEGTSGEDNEQFF. The CDR3 DNA sequence: TGCGCCAGCAGCCAAGAGGGGACTAGCGGGGAGGACAATGAGCAGTTCTTC.

This chain uses TRBV6-5 with TRBJ2-2, with D unclear. This CDR3 region has 12 residues. Germline CDR1 reads MNHEY; CDR2 reads SVGAGI. Trimming removed 2 bases from V and 7 bases from J, with 5 bases in between. CDR3 coding DNA: TGTGCCAGCAGTTACGTGGGCGGGGAGCTGTTTTTT. Translating it yields CASSYVGGELFF.

This chain joins TRBV15 and TRBJ2-1; unclear D gene. CDR1 and CDR2 (germline): LNHNV, YYDKDF (reference sequence). The CDR3 spans 14 residues. V dropped 0 bases and J dropped 5 bases, with 8 bases sitting between them. The CDR3 DNA reads as TGTGCCACCAGCAGAGATACTTCCGACAATGAGCAGTTCTTC. This codes for CATSRDTSDNEQFF.

A few counts support this clone. The gene calls are TRBV30 and TRBJ2-7, with D possibly matching TRBD1 (6 bases). Per the germline V gene, CDR1 is GTSNPN and CDR2 is SVGIG (reference sequence). V lost 2 bases and J 0 bases, leaving 8 bases between the germline ends. The CDR3 runs 13 residues. The CDR3, as DNA: TGTGCCTGGAGTCCGGGACACTCCTACGAGCAGTACTTC. Its translation: CAWSPGHSYEQYF.

The V call is TRBV27, the J call TRBJ2-5; unclear D gene. Trimming removed 4 bases from V and 6 bases from J, with 15 bases in between. The germline V gene has CDR1 MNHEY and CDR2 SMNVEV (reference sequence). This CDR3 is 14 amino acids long. CDR3 DNA sequence: TGTGCCAGCAGTTCGGCAGAGATCAGGCAGACCCAGTACTTC. It translates to CASSSAEIRQTQYF.

This clone was seen a few times. This chain joins TRBV27 and TRBJ2-7; D unclear. Germline CDR1 is MNHEY and CDR2 is SMNVEV (reference sequence). V gave up 2 bases and J gave up 2 bases, with 10 bases separating them. CDR3 size: 14 residues. The CDR3 sequence: CASSLGQAAYEQYF. DNA for the CDR3: TGTGCCAGCAGTTTAGGGCAGGCGGCCTACGAGCAGTACTTC.

The chain has TRBV5-6 and TRBJ1-6, with TRBD1 matching 8 bases. This CDR3 spans 15 amino acids. Trimming removed 4 bases from V and 14 bases from J; junction bases left unmatched: 14. The germline gives CDR1 SGHDT, CDR2 YYEEEE. The CDR3: CASSNGQGWGVSLHF. The CDR3 DNA follows: TGTGCCAGCAGCAACGGACAGGGTTGGGGGGTCTCCCTCCACTTT.

The V and J genes are TRBV2 and TRBJ1-2; D possibly corresponds to TRBD1 (5 bases). The germline CDR1 and CDR2 sequences are SNHLY and FYNNEI. The CDR3 sequence is 14 residues long. The V and J ends lost 3 bases and 5 bases respectively, with 13 bases between them. CDR3: CASSDMQGLYGYTF. The CDR3 bases are TGTGCCAGCAGTGATATGCAGGGTCTATATGGCTACACCTTC.

The CDR3 here is CASSLTSANEQFF. The CDR3 region has the DNA TGCGCCAGCAGCTTGACTAGCGCCAATGAGCAGTTCTTC. V gene TRBV5-1 combines with J gene TRBJ2-1, with 7 positions matching TRBD2. Germline loops: CDR1 SGHRS, CDR2 YFSETQ. With 1 base clipped from V and 6 bases from J, the junction kept 1 base outside the gene matches. This CDR3 has 13 amino acids.

This clone has only a few counts. The chain recombines TRBV21-1 with TRBJ2-1; whether TRBD1, the table's D call, matches the DNA was not checked. TRBV21-1 is deemed a pseudogene. The CDR3 has 17 amino acids. CDR3 sequence reads: CASRSGQGMAHYNEQFF. CDR3 bases: TGTGCCAGCAGAAGCGGACAGGGAATGGCCCACTACAATGAGCAGTTCTTC.

The V and J genes are TRBV5-1 and TRBJ1-1, with D hard to call. V gave up 0 bases and J gave up 5 bases, with 17 bases separating them. Germline V gene data show CDR1 as SGHRS and CDR2 as YFSETQ. The CDR3 loop spans 16 amino acids. The CDR3 loop is CASSLAGRGRRTEAFF. The CDR3 DNA reads TGCGCCAGCAGCTTGGCCGGGCGGGGTCGAAGGACTGAAGCTTTCTTT.